This TCR beta chain was retrieved from a study of T cell responses to AZD1222 COVID-19 vaccine. Some clones are missing from TCRdb's copy, which holds only in-frame ones; the method was immunoSEQ multiplex PCR. The sample holds fewer than 150,000 clones, about nine tenths seen once. General study points: Clonal diversity was possibly underestimated, and the donors were mostly white British, with more females.

The CDR3 is 14 residues long. Germline CDR1 is MNHEY and CDR2 is SMNVEV (reference sequence). The junction had 6 bases not matched to a gene; V was cut back by 6 bases and J by 2 bases. To note about this clone: As yet, its antigen is unknown.

The clonotype originates from an adult in good health. The chain links TRBV27 to TRBJ2-7; the match to TRBD2 covers 8 bases. Sample: peripheral blood, taken on day 0 of AZD1222 vaccination. CDR3 in amino acids: CASRAPGGAYEQYF. Here the CDR3 DNA reads TGTGCCAGCAGGGCCCCGGGGGGGGCCTACGAGCAGTACTTC.